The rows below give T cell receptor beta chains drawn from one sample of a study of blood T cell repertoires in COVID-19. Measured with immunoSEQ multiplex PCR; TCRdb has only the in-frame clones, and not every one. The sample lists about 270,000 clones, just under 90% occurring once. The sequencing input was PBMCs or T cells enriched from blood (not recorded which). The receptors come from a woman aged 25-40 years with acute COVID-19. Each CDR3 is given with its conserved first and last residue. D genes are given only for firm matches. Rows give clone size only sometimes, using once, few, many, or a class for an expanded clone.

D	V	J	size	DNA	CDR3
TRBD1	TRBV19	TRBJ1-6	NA	TGTGCCAGTAGTTTACAGGGGCTGAACTCACCCCTCCACTTT	CASSLQGLNSPLHF
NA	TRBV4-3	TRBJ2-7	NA	TGCGCCAGCAGCCAAGATTTAGGGGCCCCCTACGAGCAGTACTTC	CASSQDLGAPYEQYF
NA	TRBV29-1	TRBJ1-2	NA	TGCAGCGGCGGGGCCAGTAACGGCTACACCTTC	CSGGASNGYTF
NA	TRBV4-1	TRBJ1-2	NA	TGCGCCAGCAGCTCAGAAAACCTGGTTGGCTACACCTTC	CASSSENLVGYTF
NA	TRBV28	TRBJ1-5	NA	TGTGCCAGCTCAGGGGTTGTTAGCAATCAGCCCCAGCATTTT	CASSGVVSNQPQHF
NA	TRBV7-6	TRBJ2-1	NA	TGTGCCAGCAGCTTAGAGCCCCCCATTTACAATGAGCAGTTCTTC	CASSLEPPIYNEQFF
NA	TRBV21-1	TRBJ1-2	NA	TGTGCCAGCAGCAACACCGGGACTGCTAACTATGGCTACACCTTC	CASSNTGTANYGYTF
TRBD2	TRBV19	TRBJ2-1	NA	TGTGCCAGTAGTATCGGGACTAGCAGCTACAATGAGCAGTTCTTC	CASSIGTSSYNEQFF
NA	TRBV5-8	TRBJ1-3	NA	TGTGCCAGCAGCTTGGTTACCGGTGGCTCTGGAAACACCATATATTTT	CASSLVTGGSGNTIYF
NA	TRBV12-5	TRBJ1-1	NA	TGTGCTAGTGGTTTGTCAGGAACCGCTGAAGCTTTCTTT	CASGLSGTAEAFF
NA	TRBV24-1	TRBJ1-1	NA	TGTGCCACCAGTGACTCCGCCGGGGGGGGCAACACTGAAGCTTTCTTT	CATSDSAGGGNTEAFF
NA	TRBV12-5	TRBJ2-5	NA	TGTGCTAGTGGTTTGGGGCACGAGACCCAGTACTTC	CASGLGHETQYF
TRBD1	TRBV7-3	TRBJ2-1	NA	TGTGCCAGCAGCTTAACTTCTGGACAGGGGGCCTATGAGCAGTTCTTC	CASSLTSGQGAYEQFF
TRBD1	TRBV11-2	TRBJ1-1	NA	TGTGCCAGCAGCCAAACCCAGGGGGGAACTGAAGCTTTCTTT	CASSQTQGGTEAFF
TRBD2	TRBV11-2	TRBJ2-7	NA	TGTGCCAGCGGCCCATGGACTAGCGGGGGGTACGAGCAGTACTTC	CASGPWTSGGYEQYF
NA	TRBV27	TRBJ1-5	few	TGTGCCAGCAGTTTATCGGGTCGGTTCTGGACACCCAATCAGCCCCAGCATTTT	CASSLSGRFWTPNQPQHF
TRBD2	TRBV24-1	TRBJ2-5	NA	TGTGCCACCAGTGACCCCCTAGCGGGAGGGTATTACGAGACCCAGTACTTC	CATSDPLAGGYYETQYF
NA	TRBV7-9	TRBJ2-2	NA	TGTGCCAGCAGCTGGGGCCCGGACAGCCGGGCCGGGGAGCTGTTTTTT	CASSWGPDSRAGELFF
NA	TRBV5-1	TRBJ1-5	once	TGCGCCAGCAGCCTAGACCCGAATCAGCCCCAGCATTTT	CASSLDPNQPQHF
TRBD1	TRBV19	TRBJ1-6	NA	TGTGCCAGTAGCCCGACAGGGGGGCCGAATAATTCACCCCTCCACTTT	CASSPTGGPNNSPLHF
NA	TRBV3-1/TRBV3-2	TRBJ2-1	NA	TGTGCCAGCAGCCAAGAAGGCGGGATGTCGTCCAATGAGCAGTTCTTC	CASSQEGGMSSNEQFF
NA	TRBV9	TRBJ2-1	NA	TGTGCCAGCAGCCCAGGGGCCCAGGGGCGTAATGAGCAGTTCTTC	CASSPGAQGRNEQFF
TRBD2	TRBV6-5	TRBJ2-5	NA	TGTGCCAGCACCACGGGGAGGGACCAAGAGACCCAGTACTTC	CASTTGRDQETQYF
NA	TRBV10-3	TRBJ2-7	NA	TGTGCCATCAGTGAGACGCGCGCGAGTGTGGCCTACGAGCAGTACTTC	CAISETRASVAYEQYF
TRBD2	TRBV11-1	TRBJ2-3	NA	TGTGCCAGCAGCTTTCAACTAGCGGGAGAGGTAGATACGCAGTATTTT	CASSFQLAGEVDTQYF
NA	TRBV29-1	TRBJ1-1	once	TGCAGCGTTGACCTAGGGGTGGGGCAAGCTTTCTTT	CSVDLGVGQAFF
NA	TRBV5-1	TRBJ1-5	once	TGCGCCAGCAGCTTGGAGCCAGGGGGCAATCAGCCCCAGCATTTT	CASSLEPGGNQPQHF